Listed here is a single T cell receptor beta chain. Germline V gene sequence: CDR1 SGHRS, CDR2 YFSETQ. CDR3 length equals 14 residues. V dropped 0 bases and J dropped 0 bases, with 5 bases sitting between them. The method was immunoSEQ multiplex PCR; TCRdb's version includes in-frame clones alone and lacks a portion of them. The top ten hold 15% to 19% of the sample, which has about 80,000 clones, approximately 80% seen once. These data come from a study of blood T cell repertoires in COVID-19. The sequencing sample was made of peripheral blood. The chain combines TRBV5-1 with TRBJ2-3; no definite D call. This clonotype was sampled from a woman at least 80 years old with acute or convalescent COVID-19. CDR3 coding DNA: TGCGCCAGCAGCTTGGGCGGAAGCACAGATACGCAGTATTTT. It translates to CASSLGGSTDTQYF.